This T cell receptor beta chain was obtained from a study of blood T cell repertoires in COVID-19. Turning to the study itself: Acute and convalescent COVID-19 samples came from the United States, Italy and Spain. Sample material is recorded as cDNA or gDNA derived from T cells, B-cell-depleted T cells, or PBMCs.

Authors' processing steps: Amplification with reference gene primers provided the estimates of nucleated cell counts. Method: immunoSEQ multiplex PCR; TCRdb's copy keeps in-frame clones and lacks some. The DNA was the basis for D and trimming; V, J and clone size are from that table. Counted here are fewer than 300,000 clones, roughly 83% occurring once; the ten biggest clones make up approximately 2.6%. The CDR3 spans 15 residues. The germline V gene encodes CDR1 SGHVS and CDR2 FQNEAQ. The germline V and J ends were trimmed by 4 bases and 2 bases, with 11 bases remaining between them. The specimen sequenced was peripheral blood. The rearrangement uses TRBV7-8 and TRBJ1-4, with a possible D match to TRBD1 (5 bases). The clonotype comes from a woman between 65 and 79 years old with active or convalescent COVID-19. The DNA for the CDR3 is TGTGCCAGCAGCTACCTCGGGGGGACTAATGAAAAACTGTTTTTT. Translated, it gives CASSYLGGTNEKLFF. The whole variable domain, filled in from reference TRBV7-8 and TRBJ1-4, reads GAGVSQSPRYKVAKRGQDVALRCDPISGHVSLFWYQQALGQGPEFLTYFQNEAQLDKSGLPSDRFFAERPEGSVSTLKIQRTQQEDSAVYLCASSYLGGTNEKLFFGSGTQLSVL.